This TCR beta chain emerged from a study of CXCR3-negative and CXCR3-positive naive CD8 T cells. Study-wide results and caveats: Researchers report that CXCR3-positive naive cells carry more hydrophobic TRB CDR3s than CXCR3-negative naive cells.

Via 5' RACE with UMI labels, TRB cDNA libraries were prepared. With the 5' RACE reads reprocessed, TCRdb shows one record per CDR3 protein and no DNA. The sample shows about 6,400 distinct CDR3 sequences, and roughly 1.4% sits with its ten largest clones. Germline values: CDR1 SGHVS, CDR2 FNYEAQ. The CDR3 has 13 amino acids. This clonotype is identified as medium-sized (0.01 to 0.1%) from frequency. The antigen is unknown. This rearrangement joins TRBV7-6 to TRBJ1-5. The sequenced sample consisted of naive CXCR3+ CD8+ T cells from blood. Sample subset: CD45RO-CCR7+CD27+CD95- naive CD8+ T cells expressing CXCR3 (TNR3+). This clonotype was obtained from a human donor in good health. Some clones in this sample may be carry-over from other donors' samples. CDR3 region: CASSLAPNQPQHF.